This T cell receptor beta chain comes out of a study of CD8+CD57+ T cells in acquired aplastic anemia. Study-wide background: The sorted CD4+ and CD8+ cells yielded an average approximately 3.2 ug of DNA.

Patients chosen for sequencing had CD8+CD57+ cells that had expanded, as shown by flow cytometry. All participating patients were living with severe acquired aplastic anemia. As concerns this clonotype: Antigen specificity is unknown.

TCR beta VDJ and CDR3 profiling used genomic DNA as template. TCRdb fed the reads into MiXCR, producing one record per CDR3 protein. The table shows 100,000 to 150,000 distinct CDR3 sequences, with approximately 50% occurring only once. CDR3 length: 12 amino acids. Trimming removed 4 bases from V and 6 bases from J; junction bases left unmatched: 4. Germline assignment: CDR1 SGHRS and CDR2 YFSETQ. Broader study findings: Overlap between patients and controls comprised just under 30 CD8+ CDR3 sequences.

The sequencing input was sorted CD4+, CD8+, or CD8+CD57+ T cells (not recorded which) from PBMCs. The chain carries TRBV5-1 and TRBJ2-7; 7 nucleotides line up with TRBD1. The receptor was isolated from a human donor with aplastic anemia. The CDR3 protein is CASSRQGIEQYF. CDR3 DNA sequence: TGCGCCAGCAGCAGACAGGGTATCGAGCAGTACTTC.